This TCR beta chain derives from a study of blood T cell repertoires in COVID-19. This clone has a single count. Cohort placement rested on clinical history that participants reported themselves. Two negative PCRs, clearance, or symptom resolution were required of recovered Cohort 3 donors. Per the original data handling: Estimates of nucleated cell counts were drawn from the amplification of reference gene primers. Clones were read by immunoSEQ multiplex PCR, and TCRdb kept only the in-frame ones, dropping some. D and trimming were read from the DNA, whereas the V and J calls and clone size are those reported in that table. This table holds hundreds of thousands of clones, 80% to 90% found once. This CDR3 is 14 amino acids long. Germline CDR1 and CDR2: KGHSH and LQKENI. The germline V and J ends were trimmed by 3 bases and 0 bases, with 8 bases remaining between them.

Sample: PBMCs or T cells enriched from blood (not recorded which). The sequence was collected from a man between 25 and 39 years old who had recovered from COVID-19. This chain connects TRBV18 to TRBJ1-1; D gene unclear. CDR3 sequence: CASSPAVVNTEAFF. The CDR3 nucleotides read TGTGCCAGCTCACCTGCGGTGGTGAACACTGAAGCTTTCTTT.